Listed below are T cell receptor beta chains from one sample, sequenced in a study of cytomegalovirus exposure and HLA in healthy donors. The data were produced by immunoSEQ multiplex PCR, yet TCRdb's version contains in-frame clones alone and is incomplete. The sample includes 160,000 or so clones, under 80% of them seen just once. The sequenced sample consisted of PBMCs. The receptors shown here come from a man aged 40-49 years in good health and CMV-seronegative. The CDR3 runs from the conserved cysteine through the conserved F or W. D genes are given only for firm matches. Some rows have no size entry. The others give once, few or many, or a class for an expanded clone.

j_call clone_size d_call v_call cdr3_aa cdr3_nt
TRBJ1-5 NA NA TRBV7-6 CASSPLRGDNQPQHF TGTGCCAGCAGCCCTCTTCGTGGAGACAATCAGCCCCAGCATTTT
TRBJ2-2 NA TRBD2 TRBV5-5 CASSLGGGGNTGELFF TGTGCCAGCAGCTTGGGAGGCGGGGGGAACACCGGGGAGCTGTTTTTT
TRBJ2-7 NA NA TRBV30 CAWSEPRSFSYEQYF TGTGCCTGGAGTGAACCTCGGTCCTTCTCCTACGAGCAGTACTTC
TRBJ2-7 NA TRBD2 TRBV6-5 CASSYLAGGYEQYF TGTGCCAGCAGTTACCTAGCGGGGGGCTACGAGCAGTACTTC
TRBJ2-1 NA NA TRBV11-2 CASSFLGPGYNEQFF TGTGCCAGCAGCTTTCTTGGGCCTGGCTACAATGAGCAGTTCTTC
TRBJ1-2 NA NA TRBV5-8 CASSPIPPRGRGYTF TGTGCCAGCAGCCCGATCCCACCCAGGGGTAGGGGCTACACCTTC
TRBJ2-3 NA NA TRBV5-6 CASSFLLANLLDTQYF TGTGCCAGCAGCTTCCTACTAGCCAATTTATTGGATACGCAGTATTTT
TRBJ2-7 NA NA TRBV10-3 CAISANYYEQYF TGTGCCATCAGTGCCAACTACTACGAGCAGTACTTC
TRBJ2-7 few NA TRBV4-3 CASSQGYDTAYEQYF TGCGCCAGCAGCCAAGGGTATGACACTGCCTACGAGCAGTACTTC
TRBJ2-5 NA TRBD1 TRBV15 CATSTGTASGTQYF TGTGCCACCAGCACCGGGACAGCCTCGGGGACCCAGTACTTC
TRBJ2-1 few TRBD2 TRBV6-1 CASSELAGVYNEQFF TGTGCCAGCAGTGAACTAGCGGGCGTGTACAATGAGCAGTTCTTC
TRBJ1-3 NA NA TRBV7-8 CASSLVQGNTIYF TGTGCCAGCAGCTTAGTACAGGGAAACACCATATATTTT
TRBJ2-1 NA TRBD2 TRBV5-4 CASSGAGGPYNEQFF TGTGCCAGCAGCGGCGCGGGGGGGCCCTACAATGAGCAGTTCTTC
TRBJ1-1 NA TRBD1 TRBV7-9 CASSFIGTGNTEAFF TGTGCCAGCAGCTTCATTGGGACAGGGAACACTGAAGCTTTCTTT
TRBJ1-2 NA TRBD1 TRBV7-9 CASSPGGRGYTF TGTGCCAGCAGCCCAGGGGGCCGGGGCTACACCTTC
TRBJ1-6 NA TRBD1 TRBV27 CASSFRGRSSYNSPLHF TGTGCCAGCAGTTTCAGGGGGCGGAGCTCCTATAATTCACCCCTCCACTTT
TRBJ1-3 NA TRBD1 TRBV6-1 CASSGPQGTGNTIYF TGTGCCAGCAGTGGCCCACAGGGGACTGGAAACACCATATATTTT
TRBJ1-6 NA NA TRBV7-2 CASSLLAYNSPLHF TGTGCCAGCAGCTTATTAGCTTATAATTCACCCCTCCACTTT
TRBJ2-6 NA NA TRBV5-1 CASSFNRQAVSGANVLTF TGCGCCAGCAGCTTCAACCGACAGGCCGTCTCTGGGGCCAACGTCCTGACTTTC